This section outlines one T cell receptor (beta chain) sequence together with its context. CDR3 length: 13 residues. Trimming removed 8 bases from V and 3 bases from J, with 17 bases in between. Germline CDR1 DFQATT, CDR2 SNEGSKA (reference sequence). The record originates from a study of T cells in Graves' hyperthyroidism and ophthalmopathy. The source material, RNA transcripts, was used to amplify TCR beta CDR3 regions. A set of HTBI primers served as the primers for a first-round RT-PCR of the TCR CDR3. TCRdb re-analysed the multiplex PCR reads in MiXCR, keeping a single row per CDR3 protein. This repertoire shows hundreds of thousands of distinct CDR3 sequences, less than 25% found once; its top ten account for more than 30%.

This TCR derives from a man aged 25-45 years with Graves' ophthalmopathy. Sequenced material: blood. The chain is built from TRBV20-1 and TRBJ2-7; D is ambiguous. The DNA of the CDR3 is TGCAGTCGACCCGGGCTAGGCGACTACGAGCAGTACTTC. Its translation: CSRPGLGDYEQYF.